The sequence of this T cell receptor (beta chain) was determined in a study of blood T cell repertoires in COVID-19. Study in general: Specimens from acute and convalescent COVID-19 originated in the United States, Italy and Spain. Nucleic acid was either cDNA or gDNA, and it came from T cells, B-cell-depleted T cells, or PBMCs.

Per the authors' pipeline: Counts of nucleated cells, estimated from reference gene primer amplification, were obtained. Sequenced by immunoSEQ multiplex PCR; TCRdb stores in-frame clones only, minus some. The DNA was the basis for D and trimming; V, J and clone size are from that table. The sample gives 11,000 to 15,000 clones, roughly 87% of which show up once; 4.5% to 6% is in the top ten. This clone showed up just a few times. The CDR3 is made up of 17 amino acids. With 6 bases clipped from V and 2 bases from J, the junction kept 14 bases outside the gene matches. CDR1 and CDR2 (germline): MDHEN, SYDVKM.

Source material: peripheral blood. The sequence came from a human donor in a cohort sampled during active COVID-19. The chain uses TRBV28 and TRBJ2-7; 9 nucleotides agree with TRBD1. CDR3 region: CASRSDRGKRDTYEQYF. The CDR3 nucleotides read TGTGCCAGCAGGTCGGACAGGGGAAAGAGGGATACCTACGAGCAGTACTTC.